This T cell receptor (beta chain) was profiled in a study of blood T cell repertoires in COVID-19. At the level of the study: Sources were T cells, B-cell-depleted T cells, or PBMCs; the material itself was cDNA or gDNA.

Measured with immunoSEQ multiplex PCR; TCRdb has only the in-frame clones, and not every one. This table has some 250,000 clones, about 83% appearing once. The V gene's germline CDR1 is SGHTS and CDR2 YDEGEE. The CDR3 has 13 amino acids. Trimming removed 1 base at V and 7 bases at J, with 11 bases between. This TCR derives from a man aged 40-49 years with active or convalescent COVID-19. The chain has TRBV5-8 and TRBJ1-1; D is uncertain. The sample was peripheral blood. The CDR3 here is CASSLWAENEAFF. The CDR3 nucleotides are TGTGCCAGCAGCTTGTGGGCAGAGAATGAAGCTTTCTTT.